A single sample is the source of the 24 T cell receptor beta chains below, sequenced in a study of T cell responses to AZD1222 COVID-19 vaccine (dated by TCRdb to about 2021). The sample's time point label, decoded: baseline before first vaccination. Library preparation employed the immunoSEQ multiplex PCR assay. TCRdb's version of the immuneACCESS table is confined to in-frame rearrangements and falls short of the full clone set. An unresolved V gene accounts for under half of the shortfall where checked; the remainder is of unknown origin. Recorded for this sample are approximately 110,000 clones; about 88% of them occurred a single time. The ten most abundant clones make up around a sixth of the sample. The sequencing here drew on peripheral blood, taken on day 0 of AZD1222 vaccination. Receptors were obtained from an adult in good health.

J is TRBJ2-2 and V is TRBV18; 8 bases map to TRBD2. The ends lost 0 bases at V and 7 bases at J; junction bases unmatched: 7. The CDR3 has 16 amino acids. Germline CDR1 is KGHSH and CDR2 is LQKENI. CDR3 in amino acids: CASSPPGLGSHGELFF. The CDR3 DNA sequence: TGTGCCAGCTCACCACCGGGACTAGGCTCCCACGGGGAGCTGTTTTTT.

This sequence joins TRBV6-5 and TRBJ2-5, with D unclear. Trimming left V 6 bases short and J 4 bases short, with 15 bases between. The germline V gene has CDR1 MNHEY and CDR2 SVGAGI. The CDR3 is 14 residues long. Here the CDR3 DNA reads TGTGCCAGCAGCTCAGAATTGCTTTTAGAGACCCAGTACTTC. This gives the protein CASSSELLLETQYF.

The V gene is TRBV30, the J gene TRBJ1-1; D unresolved. With 7 bases removed from V and 2 bases from J, the gap between germline ends came to 14 bases. This CDR3 region has 13 residues. Germline values: CDR1 GTSNPN, CDR2 SVGIG (reference sequence). In DNA form, the CDR3 reads TGTGCCTCAACAGCGTCGCTAAACACTGAAGCTTTCTTT. Residues: CASTASLNTEAFF.

This clone was detected only once. The gene calls are TRBV30 and TRBJ1-5; tentative D call: TRBD1 (5 bases). In germline, CDR1 is GTSNPN, CDR2 SVGIG (reference sequence). CDR3 length: 16 amino acids. V lost 0 bases, J lost 0 bases, and 12 bases lay in between. The CDR3 nucleotides read TGTGCCTGGAGTGTAGGGGCACCCTATAGCAATCAGCCCCAGCATTTT. It yields the protein CAWSVGAPYSNQPQHF.

This clone was observed once. The chain links TRBV7-9 to TRBJ2-5, with 9 bases aligning to TRBD2. J was trimmed by 5 bases and V by 1 base; bases with no gene match: 5. Germline V lookup: CDR1 SEHNR, CDR2 FQNEAQ (reference sequence). The CDR3 length is 15 residues. For the CDR3, the DNA is TGTGCCAGCAGCTTAGGGGCTAGCGGGGCGGAGACCCAGTACTTC. Its translation: CASSLGASGAETQYF.

The rearrangement uses TRBV6-1 and TRBJ2-5; D call uncertain. With 3 bases removed from V and 5 bases from J, the gap between germline ends came to 10 bases. The CDR3 sequence is 13 residues long. Per the germline V gene, CDR1 is MNHNS and CDR2 is SASEGT. CDR3 bases: TGTGCCAGCAGTGAGGGCGCCTGGGAGACCCAGTACTTC. As protein: CASSEGAWETQYF.

The V call is TRBV6-5, the J call TRBJ2-2; 7 nucleotides agree with TRBD2. V shed 4 bases, J shed 11 bases, and the junction held 13 bases outside the gene matches. Germline assignment: CDR1 MNHEY and CDR2 SVGAGI. The CDR3 contains 15 residues. This CDR3 reads CASSSIAGAGGELFF. The CDR3 coding sequence is TGTGCCAGCAGTTCTATAGCGGGCGCTGGAGGAGAGCTGTTTTTT.

This chain links TRBV5-5 with TRBJ1-3, with D unclear. The CDR3 has 14 residues. V lost 1 base, J lost 7 bases, and 12 bases lay in between. The germline V gene has CDR1 SGHKS and CDR2 YYEKEE (reference sequence). This CDR3 reads CASSLMGLSNTIYF. In DNA form, the CDR3 reads TGTGCCAGCAGCTTGATGGGCTTGAGCAACACCATATATTTT.

The rearrangement joins TRBV28 to TRBJ2-6; D is uncertain. The CDR3 is 19 amino acids. V was clipped by 0 bases and J by 0 bases, with 15 bases between them. The V gene's germline CDR1 is MDHEN and CDR2 SYDVKM. The CDR3 DNA reads as TGTGCCAGCAGTTTATGGGGGTGGCAGCCTTTCTCTGGGGCCAACGTCCTGACTTTC. It codes for CASSLWGWQPFSGANVLTF. The complete variable domain, with remaining parts taken from reference TRBV28 and TRBJ2-6, reads DVKVTQSSRYLVKRTGEKVFLECVQDMDHENMFWYRQDPGLGLRLIYFSYDVKMKEKGDIPEGYSVSREKKERFSLILESASTNQTSMYLCASSLWGWQPFSGANVLTFGAGSRLTVL.

V gene TRBV29-1 combines with J gene TRBJ1-1; D gene unclear. Germline CDR1 and CDR2: SQVTM and ANQGSEA. V was cut by 7 bases and J by 2 bases, with 14 bases left in between. The CDR3 runs 13 residues. The CDR3 reads CSAVLGSNTEAFF. The CDR3 bases are TGCAGCGCTGTGCTGGGAAGTAACACTGAAGCTTTCTTT.

The chain carries TRBV7-6 and TRBJ2-5, with 10 bases identical to TRBD1. CDR3 length: 16 residues. CDR1 is SGHVS and CDR2 is FNYEAQ in the germline V gene. V shed 0 bases and J 5 bases; nucleotides not matched to a gene: 6. The CDR3 sequence: CASSLAGDRGEETQYF. The CDR3 region has the DNA TGTGCCAGCAGCTTAGCGGGGGACAGGGGTGAGGAGACCCAGTACTTC.

J is TRBJ2-1 and V is TRBV11-3; D not resolved. Germline assignment: CDR1 SGHNT and CDR2 YENEEA. The V and J ends lost 2 bases and 5 bases respectively, with 4 bases between them. The CDR3 is 12 amino acids. The CDR3 sequence is CASSLLHNEQFF. In DNA form, the CDR3 reads TGTGCCAGCAGCTTACTACACAATGAGCAGTTCTTC. Filled out from reference TRBV11-3 and TRBJ2-1, the complete variable domain reads EAGVVQSPRYKIIEKKQPVAFWCNPISGHNTLYWYLQNLGQGPELLIRYENEEAVDDSQLPKDRFSAERLKGVDSTLKIQPAELGDSAVYLCASSLLHNEQFFGPGTRLTVL.

This chain connects TRBV5-1 to TRBJ2-5, with TRBD2 matching 11 bases. CDR1 SGHRS and CDR2 YFSETQ come from the germline V gene. The CDR3 is made up of 16 amino acids. Trimming at V came to 0 bases and at J to 3 bases, leaving 4 bases not matched to a gene. CDR3 in amino acids: CASSLGGGLAEETQYF. The DNA of the CDR3 is TGCGCCAGCAGCTTGGGAGGGGGACTAGCGGAAGAGACCCAGTACTTC. Supplemented by reference TRBV5-1 and TRBJ2-5, the full variable domain reads KAGVTQTPRYLIKTRGQQVTLSCSPISGHRSVSWYQQTPGQGLQFLFEYFSETQRNKGNFPGRFSGRQFSNSRSEMNVSTLELGDSALYLCASSLGGGLAEETQYFGPGTRLLVL.

This rearrangement joins TRBV4-2 to TRBJ2-3; D uncertain. Trimming cost V 3 bases and J 6 bases, with 13 bases left between them. CDR1 LGHNA and CDR2 YNFKEQ come from the germline V gene. The CDR3 consists of 14 residues. CDR3 sequence reads: CASSQALSMDTQYF. The CDR3 DNA reads as TGTGCCAGCAGCCAGGCACTAAGCATGGATACGCAGTATTTT.

This chain connects TRBV5-1 to TRBJ1-3; possibly TRBD1 for D (5 bases). Germline V gene data show CDR1 as SGHRS and CDR2 as YFSETQ. V dropped 3 bases and J dropped 4 bases, with 11 bases sitting between them. CDR3 length: 14 residues. This chain's CDR3 is CASSWLRGGNTIYF. Written as DNA, the CDR3 is TGCGCCAGCAGCTGGTTAAGGGGCGGAAACACCATATATTTT.

This chain joins TRBV3-1 (or the pseudogene TRBV3-2) and TRBJ1-5; D call uncertain. Germline V lookup: CDR1 LGHDT, CDR2 YNNKEL (reference sequence). V was pared by 11 bases and J by 0 bases, with 17 bases between. This CDR3 is 15 amino acids long. The CDR3 bases are TGTGCCGTGACTTCCCAGGTAACTAGCAATCAGCCCCAGCATTTT. Protein: CAVTSQVTSNQPQHF.

The J gene is TRBJ1-2, the V gene TRBV29-1; 8 nucleotides line up with TRBD1. V was clipped by 5 bases and J by 8 bases; unmatched bases: 7. Per germline, CDR1 SQVTM and CDR2 ANQGSEA. This CDR3 is built from 12 residues. CDR3 nucleotide sequence: TGCAGCGTTTCGGACAGGGATTGGGGCTACACCTTC. It is translated as CSVSDRDWGYTF.

This chain uses TRBV7-3 with TRBJ2-5; perhaps TRBD2 as D (5 bases). The V gene lost 3 bases and the J gene lost 4 bases, with 12 bases spanning the gap. The V gene's germline CDR1 is SGHTA and CDR2 FQGTGA. This CDR3 comprises 14 residues. The CDR3: CASSFGVAGETQYF. DNA for the CDR3: TGTGCCAGCAGCTTCGGGGTAGCAGGAGAGACCCAGTACTTC.

The genes are TRBV2 and TRBJ2-3; tentatively, D is TRBD1 (5 bases). CDR1 SNHLY and CDR2 FYNNEI come from the germline V gene. V was shortened by 9 bases and J by 3 bases, with 16 bases between the two germline ends. This CDR3 is built from 14 residues. CDR3 nucleotides: TGTGCCAGTAGGGTCGACCGACAGACAGATACGCAGTATTTT. This gives the protein CASRVDRQTDTQYF.

The genes are TRBV7-2 and TRBJ1-4, with TRBD1 matching 8 bases. With V trimmed by 5 bases and J by 3 bases, 5 bases remained unmatched. This CDR3 is 15 amino acids long. CDR1 and CDR2 (germline): SGHTA, FQGNSA. The CDR3 sequence is CASSRRGLANEKLFF. In DNA form, the CDR3 reads TGTGCCAGCAGCCGCAGGGGGCTGGCTAATGAAAAACTGTTTTTT.

The DNA of the CDR3 is TGCAGCGTCGTGGGGGAAAAACTGTTTTTT. It yields the protein CSVVGEKLFF. The chain has TRBV20-1 and TRBJ1-4; D gene unclear. CDR1 is DFQATT, CDR2 SNEGSKA, per germline (reference sequence). This CDR3 has 10 amino acids.

This chain joins TRBV19 and TRBJ2-2; 9 bases match TRBD2. Losses at the gene ends were 3 bases for V and 5 bases for J; bases not matched to a gene: 4. CDR3 length: 15 residues. Germline CDR1 LNHDA, CDR2 SQIVND (reference sequence). The CDR3 sequence: CASSIGLASTGELFF. The CDR3 bases are TGTGCCAGTAGTATCGGACTAGCGTCTACCGGGGAGCTGTTTTTT.

The chain joins TRBV6-2 or TRBV6-3 to TRBJ2-5, with 12 bases fitting TRBD2. Germline V gene data show CDR1 as MNHEY and CDR2 as SVGEGT. This CDR3 comprises 15 residues. The trim removed 5 bases at V and 2 bases at J, leaving 3 bases unmatched. CDR3 bases: TGTGCCAGCAGTCGGACTAGCGGGGTACAAGAGACCCAGTACTTC. Its translation is CASSRTSGVQETQYF.

The CDR3 sequence: CASSDDVLQGYGYTF. CDR3 bases: TGTGCCAGCAGTGACGACGTCCTACAGGGGTATGGCTACACCTTC. This chain uses TRBV6-6 with TRBJ1-2, with 7 bases lining up with TRBD1. V lost 5 bases and J lost 5; bases outside the gene matches: 11. In germline, CDR1 is MNHNY, CDR2 SVGAGI (reference sequence). CDR3 length: 15 amino acids.